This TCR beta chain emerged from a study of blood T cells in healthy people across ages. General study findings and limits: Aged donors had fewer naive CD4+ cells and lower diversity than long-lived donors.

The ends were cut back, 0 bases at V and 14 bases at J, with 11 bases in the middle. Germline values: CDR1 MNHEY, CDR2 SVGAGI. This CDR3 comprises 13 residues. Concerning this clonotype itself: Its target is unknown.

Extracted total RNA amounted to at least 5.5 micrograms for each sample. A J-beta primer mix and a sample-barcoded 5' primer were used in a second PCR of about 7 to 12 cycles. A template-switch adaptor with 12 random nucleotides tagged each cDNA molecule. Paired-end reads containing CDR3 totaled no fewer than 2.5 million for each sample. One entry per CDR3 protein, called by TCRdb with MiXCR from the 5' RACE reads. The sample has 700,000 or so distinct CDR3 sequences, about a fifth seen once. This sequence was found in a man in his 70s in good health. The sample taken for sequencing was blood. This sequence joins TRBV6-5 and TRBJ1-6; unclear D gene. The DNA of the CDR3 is TGTGCCAGCAGTTACTCGAGTCTTCGGTCCCTCCACTTT. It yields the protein CASSYSSLRSLHF.